The clone carrying this T cell receptor beta chain was seen a few times. The time point was: pre-treatment sample, taken before nivolumab and TIL therapy. These data originate in a study of TIL therapy for anti-PD-1-resistant metastatic lung cancer. Study-wide background: Tumors were harvested before any PD-1/PD-L1 blockade. Most patients had lung adenocarcinoma.

Germline V lookup: CDR1 LGHNA, CDR2 YNFKEQ. The length of the CDR3 is 18 residues. V trimming: 3 bases; J trimming: 3 bases; junction bases outside the gene matches: 10. Sequencing used immunoSEQ v3. Clones were sequenced by immunoSEQ multiplex PCR, and TCRdb holds only the in-frame ones, with some missing. The sample contains just over 45,000 clones, roughly 78% of which appear only once. The chain uses TRBV4-2 and TRBJ2-3; 12 positions agree with TRBD2. The specimen comprised blood, sampled at baseline. This TCR derives from a man aged 65 to 85 with non-small cell lung cancer. This CDR3 is CASSQELAGGRRTDTQYF. The CDR3 DNA reads TGTGCCAGCAGCCAGGAGCTAGCGGGAGGGAGACGGACAGATACGCAGTATTTT.